The 3 T cell receptor beta chains given below trace back to one sample, sequenced in a study of Graves' ophthalmopathy and Graves' hyperthyroidism. Amplification from RNA transcripts yielded the TCR beta CDR3 regions. RT-PCR with HTBI primers came first, then second-round multiplex PCR. TCRdb itself ran the multiplex PCR reads through MiXCR, one entry per CDR3 protein. Found here are approximately 210,000 distinct CDR3 sequences, approximately 28% of them singletons; the top ten hold around 10%. The sample taken for sequencing was peripheral blood. These receptors originate from a man in his fifties or sixties with Graves' ophthalmopathy.

The V and J genes are TRBV6-1 and TRBJ1-5; D may be TRBD1 (6 bases). Germline V gene lookup returns CDR1 MNHNS and CDR2 SASEGT. The CDR3 length is 14 residues. The V and J ends lost 7 bases and 7 bases respectively, with 17 bases between them. The CDR3 loop reads CASTLRDIRQPQHF. DNA of the CDR3: TGTGCCAGCACCCTACGGGACATCCGGCAGCCCCAGCATTTT.

This clonotype was observed at least ten times. The V call is TRBV19, the J call TRBJ2-7; 7 bases match TRBD1. Germline V gives CDR1 LNHDA, CDR2 SQIVND (reference sequence). V gave up 9 bases and J gave up 3 bases; unmatched junction bases: 8. This CDR3 contains 13 residues. The CDR3 sequence: CASAWQGDYEQYF. CDR3 in DNA: TGTGCCAGCGCGTGGCAGGGGGACTACGAGCAGTACTTC.

The V and J genes are TRBV6-5 and TRBJ1-5; 12 nucleotides match TRBD1. V dropped 2 bases and J dropped 3; count of bases not matched to a gene: 2. CDR1 and CDR2 from the germline V gene are MNHEY and SVGAGI. The CDR3 runs 16 residues. In DNA, the CDR3 is TGTGCCAGCAGTTACGGGACAGGGGGCAACAATCAGCCCCAGCATTTT. Translating it yields CASSYGTGGNNQPQHF.